The 26 T cell receptor beta chains presented below share a single source sample, sequenced in a study of Tregs in tolerant kidney transplant recipients. Generated by immunoSEQ multiplex PCR, the TCRdb table keeps only in-frame clones and is missing some. This sample yields over 50,000 clones, of which approximately 83% are seen a single time; 2.1% belongs to the top ten. The sample here was Tregs from blood, taken before the transplant. The receptors originated from a human donor who received a combined kidney and bone marrow transplant.

The gene calls are TRBV9 and TRBJ2-3, with unresolved D. Germline loops: CDR1 SGDLS, CDR2 YYNGEE. The V end lost 0 bases, the J end lost 1 base, and 9 bases lay between the germline ends. The CDR3 has 15 residues. CDR3 sequence reads: CASSVAALGTDTQYF. The CDR3 nucleotides read TGTGCCAGCAGCGTAGCCGCATTGGGCACAGATACGCAGTATTTT.

This clone was counted a single time. This rearrangement joins TRBV14 to TRBJ2-5, with D tentatively TRBD2 (5 bases). CDR1 is SGHDN, CDR2 FVKESK, per germline. This CDR3 spans 16 amino acids. Trimming removed 2 bases from V and 1 base from J, with 14 bases in between. The CDR3 coding sequence is TGTGCCAGCAGCCAAATCCGGGGTGGACCCCAAGAGACCCAGTACTTC. Amino acid sequence: CASSQIRGGPQETQYF.

The CDR3 nucleotides are TGTGCCAGCAGCTGGGGTCGGACGAACACTGAAGCTTTCTTT. Amino acids: CASSWGRTNTEAFF. The chain couples TRBV5-5 to TRBJ1-1; D remains unclear. Trimming removed 3 bases at V and 1 base at J, with 10 bases between. The germline V gene has CDR1 SGHKS and CDR2 YYEKEE (reference sequence). The CDR3 is 14 amino acids.

The table lists this clone with a count of one. An end of the junction does not agree with germline; a read error may underlie this. The chain is built from TRBV2 and TRBJ2-5; 8 nucleotides align to TRBD2. The CDR3 loop spans 15 amino acids. Germline CDR1 is SNHLY and CDR2 is FYNNEI. CDR3 DNA: TGTGCCAGCAGTGAATGGGCGGGGGGAAGAGAGGCCCAGTACTTC. Protein sequence: CASSEWAGGREAQYF.

The genes are TRBV6-5 and TRBJ1-1; 12 nucleotides align to TRBD1. CDR3 length equals 15 residues. The junction had 9 bases not matched to a gene; V was cut back by 6 bases and J by 7 bases. The germline V gene has CDR1 MNHEY and CDR2 SVGAGI. The CDR3 nucleotides are TGTGCCAGCAGACGCGCCGGGACAGGGGGCGTTGAAGCTTTCTTT. Protein product: CASRRAGTGGVEAFF.

This clone showed up just a few times. The chain employs TRBV7-2 and TRBJ1-2; D is perhaps TRBD1 (6 bases). The V end was cut by 0 bases, the J end by 2 bases, with 7 bases between. Germline V gene sequence: CDR1 SGHTA, CDR2 FQGNSA. This CDR3 is built from 14 residues. CDR3 protein: CASSLAGANYGYTF. The DNA for the CDR3 is TGTGCCAGCAGCTTAGCGGGGGCGAACTATGGCTACACCTTC. Together with reference TRBV7-2 and TRBJ1-2, the CDR3 gives the full variable domain: GAGVSQSPSNKVTEKGKDVELRCDPISGHTALYWYRQSLGQGLEFLIYFQGNSAPDKSGLPSDRFSAERTGGSVSTLTIQRTQQEDSAVYLCASSLAGANYGYTFGSGTRLTVV.

V usage is TRBV10-1 and J usage is TRBJ2-1; D ambiguous. With 11 bases removed from V and 8 bases from J, the gap between germline ends came to 16 bases. In germline, CDR1 is WNHNN, CDR2 SYGVQD (reference sequence). CDR3 length: 12 residues. The CDR3 reads CACPRIEDEQFF. CDR3 DNA sequence: TGCGCCTGCCCTCGGATTGAGGATGAGCAGTTCTTC.

The CDR3 sequence: CASSGNTDTQYF. For the CDR3, the DNA is TGCGCCAGCAGCGGGAACACAGATACGCAGTATTTT. The gene calls are TRBV5-1 and TRBJ2-3; D not resolved. This CDR3 region has 12 residues. CDR1 is SGHRS and CDR2 is YFSETQ in the germline V gene. V lost 4 bases and J 2 bases, leaving 5 bases between the germline ends.

As DNA, the CDR3 is TGCGCCAGCAGCTTGCGTGAGGGTACGGTGGAGACCCAGTACTTC. Its protein product is CASSLREGTVETQYF. The V and J genes are TRBV5-1 and TRBJ2-5; D is perhaps TRBD2 (5 bases). Trimming removed 1 base at V and 5 bases at J, with 15 bases between. CDR1 is SGHRS and CDR2 is YFSETQ in the germline V gene. This CDR3 comprises 15 residues.

The V gene is TRBV5-1, the J gene TRBJ2-2; TRBD1 aligns across 9 bases. CDR3 size: 16 residues. Germline values: CDR1 SGHRS, CDR2 YFSETQ. V lost 4 bases, J lost 3 bases, and 7 bases stayed unmatched. CDR3 in amino acids: CASSLVGTGYTGELFF. The CDR3 DNA sequence: TGCGCCAGCAGCCTGGTTGGGACAGGGTACACCGGGGAGCTGTTTTTT.

CDR3 amino acids: CASSLWTSGGRDDTDTQYF. The CDR3 nucleotides are TGCGCCAGCAGCTTGTGGACTAGCGGGGGGCGCGATGACACAGATACGCAGTATTTT. V gene TRBV5-1 combines with J gene TRBJ2-3; 14 positions agree with TRBD2. Germline V lookup: CDR1 SGHRS, CDR2 YFSETQ. This CDR3 contains 19 residues. Losses at the gene ends were 1 base for V and 2 bases for J; bases not matched to a gene: 9. Full variable domain (missing parts from reference TRBV5-1 and TRBJ2-3): KAGVTQTPRYLIKTRGQQVTLSCSPISGHRSVSWYQQTPGQGLQFLFEYFSETQRNKGNFPGRFSGRQFSNSRSEMNVSTLELGDSALYLCASSLWTSGGRDDTDTQYFGPGTRLTVL.

The chain links TRBV10-3 to TRBJ2-7; D remains unclear. Deletions cut 0 bases from V and 7 bases from J, with 13 bases between. Germline assignment: CDR1 ENHRY and CDR2 SYGVKD. CDR3 length: 14 amino acids. DNA for the CDR3: TGTGCCATCAGTGAGTCTAACAGTTTGGGGGAGCAGTACTTC. Translating it yields CAISESNSLGEQYF.

This sequence joins TRBV7-6 and TRBJ2-5; TRBD1 aligns across 9 bases. The CDR3 extends over 15 amino acids. Trimming removed 0 bases from V and 3 bases from J; junction bases left unmatched: 2. Germline CDR1 is SGHVS and CDR2 is FNYEAQ. The CDR3 DNA reads as TGTGCCAGCAGCTTAGCTGGGACAGGGAAAGAGACCCAGTACTTC. The encoded protein is CASSLAGTGKETQYF.

The chain links TRBV7-2 to TRBJ1-5; 9 positions match TRBD1. Per germline, CDR1 SGHTA and CDR2 FQGNSA. V dropped 4 bases and J dropped 1; count of bases not matched to a gene: 2. The CDR3 extends over 15 amino acids. The CDR3 nucleotides are TGTGCCAGCAGCTGGACAGGGGAAAGCAATCAGCCCCAGCATTTT. This translates into CASSWTGESNQPQHF.

V and J are TRBV6-5 and TRBJ1-2; TRBD1 agrees at 11 bases. J lost 8 bases, V lost 8 bases, and 7 bases had no gene match. CDR1 is MNHEY and CDR2 is SVGAGI in the germline V gene. The CDR3 consists of 13 residues. The CDR3 loop is CASGGQGAIGYTF. The CDR3 bases are TGTGCCAGCGGCGGACAGGGGGCAATCGGCTACACCTTC.

The chain couples TRBV13 to TRBJ2-3; TRBD1 or TRBD2 may be the D gene (5 bases each). The CDR3 consists of 14 residues. In germline, CDR1 is PRHDT, CDR2 FYEKMQ (reference sequence). Trimming took 3 bases from V and 4 from J, leaving 11 bases between them. The CDR3 DNA sequence: TGTGCCAGCAGCTTCCGGGGCCTCGCAGATACGCAGTATTTT. It encodes CASSFRGLADTQYF.

This clone has more than one count but fewer than ten. The chain carries TRBV10-3 and TRBJ2-7; no clear D gene. Germline lookup yields CDR1 ENHRY and CDR2 SYGVKD. Trimming took off 2 bases at V and 3 bases at J, with 5 bases between the two ends. The CDR3 is 12 amino acids. The CDR3 reads CAISEGSYEQYF. In DNA form, the CDR3 reads TGTGCCATCAGTGAGGGCAGCTACGAGCAGTACTTC.

This chain uses TRBV5-4 with TRBJ2-5; 13 bases align to TRBD2. After removal of 4 bases from V and 5 bases from J, the junction contained 2 bases not matched to a gene. Germline CDR1 SGHNT, CDR2 YYREEE (reference sequence). CDR3 length: 14 residues. The CDR3 loop reads CASSRGLAGETQYF. CDR3 sequence (DNA): TGTGCCAGCAGCCGGGGACTAGCGGGGGAGACCCAGTACTTC.

The rearrangement joins TRBV10-1 to TRBJ2-5; a weak D match, TRBD2 (5 bases). The length of the CDR3 is 14 residues. CDR1 WNHNN and CDR2 SYGVQD come from the germline V gene (reference sequence). The V end lost 7 bases, the J end lost 1 base, and 13 bases lay between the germline ends. The DNA for the CDR3 is TGCGCCAGCACTTTCCCACGGGGCCAAGAGACCCAGTACTTC. This translates into CASTFPRGQETQYF.

V usage is TRBV5-4 and J usage is TRBJ1-1; D not certain. Germline CDR1 and CDR2: SGHNT and YYREEE (reference sequence). The CDR3 totals 13 residues. V lost 4 bases and J 6 bases, leaving 13 bases between the germline ends. The CDR3: CASSTRESAEAFF. CDR3 DNA sequence: TGTGCCAGCAGCACACGGGAATCCGCTGAAGCTTTCTTT. The full variable domain, with the rest looked up from reference TRBV5-4 and TRBJ1-1, is ETGVTQSPTHLIKTRGQQVTLRCSSQSGHNTVSWYQQALGQGPQFIFQYYREEENGRGNFPPRFSGLQFPNYSSELNVNALELDDSALYLCASSTRESAEAFFGQGTRLTVV.

The V and J genes are TRBV6-6 and TRBJ2-7, with a possible D match to TRBD1 (6 bases). The V and J ends lost 6 bases and 3 bases respectively, with 12 bases between them. The CDR3 runs 13 residues. Germline V lookup: CDR1 MNHNY, CDR2 SVGAGI (reference sequence). The chain's CDR3 is CASRSQGFYEQYF. The CDR3 bases are TGTGCCAGCAGAAGTCAGGGGTTCTACGAGCAGTACTTC.

This chain connects TRBV20-1 to TRBJ2-7; D remains unclear. This CDR3 is built from 11 residues. Trimming stripped 6 bases from V and 3 bases from J, with 9 bases between. The germline V gene has CDR1 DFQATT and CDR2 SNEGSKA (reference sequence). The CDR3 protein is CSADFVYEQYF. The CDR3 DNA follows: TGCAGTGCAGACTTCGTCTACGAGCAGTACTTC.

This chain joins TRBV14 and TRBJ2-7; D remains unclear. CDR3 length: 12 residues. The germline V gene has CDR1 SGHDN and CDR2 FVKESK. Trimming stripped 4 bases from V and 4 bases from J, with 8 bases between. The DNA for the CDR3 is TGTGCCAGCAGCCGCCTTTATTACGAGCAGTACTTC. Translation: CASSRLYYEQYF.

There are a few counts of this clone. V usage is TRBV7-8 and J usage is TRBJ1-1; D call uncertain. V lost 0 bases and J 11 bases, leaving 13 bases between the germline ends. CDR1 is SGHVS and CDR2 is FQNEAQ in the germline V gene. The CDR3 is 13 amino acids. CDR3 nucleotide sequence: TGTGCCAGCAGCTTAGCTTCTGGGGTGTTGGCTTTCTTT. Residues: CASSLASGVLAFF.

The gene calls are TRBV6-5 and TRBJ2-1; possible D gene TRBD1, 6 bases. This CDR3 is built from 13 residues. Deletions cut 6 bases from V and 3 bases from J, with 9 bases between. Germline V gene lookup returns CDR1 MNHEY and CDR2 SVGAGI. CDR3 protein: CASSPDSYNEQFF. CDR3 sequence (DNA): TGTGCCAGCAGCCCGGACAGCTACAATGAGCAGTTCTTC.

The rearrangement links TRBV6-5 to TRBJ1-1; the D gene is possibly TRBD1 (5 bases). The V end was cut by 6 bases, the J end by 1 base, with 12 bases between. This CDR3 is 14 amino acids long. Germline V gives CDR1 MNHEY, CDR2 SVGAGI. CDR3 bases: TGTGCCAGCAGAGAATCCGACAGGAACACTGAAGCTTTCTTT. Protein sequence: CASRESDRNTEAFF.